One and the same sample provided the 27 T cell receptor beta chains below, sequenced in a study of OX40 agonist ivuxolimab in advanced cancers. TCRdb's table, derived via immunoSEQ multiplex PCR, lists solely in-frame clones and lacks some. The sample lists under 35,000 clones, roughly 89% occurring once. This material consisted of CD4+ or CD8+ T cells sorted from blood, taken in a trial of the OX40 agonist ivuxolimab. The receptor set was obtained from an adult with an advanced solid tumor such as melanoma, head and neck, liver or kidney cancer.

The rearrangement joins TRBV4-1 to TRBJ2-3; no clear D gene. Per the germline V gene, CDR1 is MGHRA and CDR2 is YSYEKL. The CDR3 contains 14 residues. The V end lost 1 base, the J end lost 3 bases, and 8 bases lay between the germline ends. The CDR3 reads CASSQGGSTDTQYF. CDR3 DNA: TGCGCCAGCAGCCAAGGAGGTAGTACAGATACGCAGTATTTT.

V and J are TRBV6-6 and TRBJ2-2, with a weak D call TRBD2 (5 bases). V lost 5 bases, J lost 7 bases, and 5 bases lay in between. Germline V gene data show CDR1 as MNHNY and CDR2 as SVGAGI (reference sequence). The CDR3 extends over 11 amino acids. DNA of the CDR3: TGTGCCAGCAGTGAGGGCGGGGAGCTGTTTTTT. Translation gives CASSEGGELFF.

The CDR3 loop is CASSTGQGALSNQPQHF. The CDR3 nucleotides are TGTGCCAGCAGTACTGGACAGGGGGCGCTTTCCAATCAGCCCCAGCATTTT. The chain links TRBV5-6 to TRBJ1-5, with 11 bases aligning to TRBD1. The CDR3 is 17 residues long. Germline CDR1 SGHDT, CDR2 YYEEEE. The V segment lost 5 bases and the J segment 3 bases; nucleotides outside the gene matches: 10. The entire variable domain, with the rest obtained from reference TRBV5-6 and TRBJ1-5, is as follows: DAGVTQSPTHLIKTRGQQVTLRCSPKSGHDTVSWYQQALGQGPQFIFQYYEEEERQRGNFPDRFSGHQFPNYSSELNVNALLLGDSALYLCASSTGQGALSNQPQHFGDGTRLSIL.

CDR3 protein: CASSVDTTNYGYTF. The DNA for the CDR3 is TGTGCCAGCAGCGTTGACACCACTAACTATGGCTACACCTTC. V and J are TRBV9 and TRBJ1-2, with no clear D. CDR1 and CDR2 (germline): SGDLS, YYNGEE. V lost 2 bases to trimming and J lost 0 bases, with 8 bases between them. This CDR3 has 14 amino acids.

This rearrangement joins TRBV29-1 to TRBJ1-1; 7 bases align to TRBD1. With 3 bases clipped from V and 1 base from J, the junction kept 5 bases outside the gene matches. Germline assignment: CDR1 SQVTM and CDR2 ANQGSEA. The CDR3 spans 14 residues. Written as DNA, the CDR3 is TGCAGCGTTGACCGACAGGGCGAGAACACTGAAGCTTTCTTT. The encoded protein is CSVDRQGENTEAFF.

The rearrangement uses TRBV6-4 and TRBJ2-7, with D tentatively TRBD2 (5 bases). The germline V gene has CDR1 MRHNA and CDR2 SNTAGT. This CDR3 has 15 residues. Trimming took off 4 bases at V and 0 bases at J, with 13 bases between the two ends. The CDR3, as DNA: TGTGCCAGCAGTGCCTCCGCGGGTGCCTCCTACGAGCAGTACTTC. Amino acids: CASSASAGASYEQYF.

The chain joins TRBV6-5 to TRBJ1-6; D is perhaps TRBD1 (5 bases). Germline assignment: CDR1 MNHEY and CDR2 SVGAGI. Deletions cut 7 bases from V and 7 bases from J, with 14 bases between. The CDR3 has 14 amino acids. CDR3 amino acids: CASTPGQGNSPLHF. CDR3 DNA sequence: TGTGCCAGCACCCCTGGGCAGGGCAATTCACCCCTCCACTTT.

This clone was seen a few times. CDR3 sequence: CASSLGQRNTEAFF. DNA of the CDR3: TGTGCCAGCAGCTTGGGACAGAGGAACACTGAAGCTTTCTTT. This chain joins TRBV13 and TRBJ1-1; 7 nucleotides agree with TRBD1. The junction had 2 bases not matched to a gene; V was cut back by 3 bases and J by 1 base. CDR1 is PRHDT, CDR2 FYEKMQ, per germline (reference sequence). CDR3 length: 14 residues.

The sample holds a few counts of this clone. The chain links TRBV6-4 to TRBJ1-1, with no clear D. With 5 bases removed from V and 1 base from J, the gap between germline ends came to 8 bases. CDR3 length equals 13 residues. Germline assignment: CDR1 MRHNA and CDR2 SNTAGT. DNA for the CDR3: TGTGCCAGCAGTAAGGGATCGAACACTGAAGCTTTCTTT. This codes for CASSKGSNTEAFF.

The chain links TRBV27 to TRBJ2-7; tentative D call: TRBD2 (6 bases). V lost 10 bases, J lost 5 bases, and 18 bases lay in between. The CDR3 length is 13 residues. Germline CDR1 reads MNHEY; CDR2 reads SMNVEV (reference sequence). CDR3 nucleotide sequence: TGTGCCACACAAACGAGGGGAGGCGACGAGCAGTACTTC. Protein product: CATQTRGGDEQYF.

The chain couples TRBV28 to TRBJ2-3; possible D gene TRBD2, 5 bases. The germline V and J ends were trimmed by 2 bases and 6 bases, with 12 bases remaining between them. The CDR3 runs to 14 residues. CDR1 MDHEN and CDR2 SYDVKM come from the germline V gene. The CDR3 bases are TGTGCCAGCAGTTTAGAGGGAGCCTTCGATACGCAGTATTTT. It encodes CASSLEGAFDTQYF. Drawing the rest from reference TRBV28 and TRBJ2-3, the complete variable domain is DVKVTQSSRYLVKRTGEKVFLECVQDMDHENMFWYRQDPGLGLRLIYFSYDVKMKEKGDIPEGYSVSREKKERFSLILESASTNQTSMYLCASSLEGAFDTQYFGPGTRLTVL.

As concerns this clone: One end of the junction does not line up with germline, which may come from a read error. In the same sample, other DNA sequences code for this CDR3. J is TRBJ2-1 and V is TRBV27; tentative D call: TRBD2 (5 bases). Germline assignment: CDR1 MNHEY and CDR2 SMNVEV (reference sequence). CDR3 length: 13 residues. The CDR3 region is CASSLGSRDEQFF. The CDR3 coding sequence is TGTGCCAGCAGCCTAGGGAGTCGGGATGAGCAATTCTTC.

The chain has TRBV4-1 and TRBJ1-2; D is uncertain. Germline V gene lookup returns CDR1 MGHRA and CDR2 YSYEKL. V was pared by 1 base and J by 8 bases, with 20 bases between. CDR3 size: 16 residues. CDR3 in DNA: TGCGCCAGCAGCCAAGTAGGAGGGCGGAGAGTATTCGGCTACACCTTC. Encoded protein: CASSQVGGRRVFGYTF.

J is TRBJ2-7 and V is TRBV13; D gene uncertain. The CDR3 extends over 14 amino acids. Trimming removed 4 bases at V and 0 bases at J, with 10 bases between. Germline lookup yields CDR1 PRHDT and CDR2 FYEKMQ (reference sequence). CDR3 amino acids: CASSSSSRSYEQYF. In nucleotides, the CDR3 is TGTGCCAGCAGCTCTTCATCACGCTCCTACGAGCAGTACTTC.

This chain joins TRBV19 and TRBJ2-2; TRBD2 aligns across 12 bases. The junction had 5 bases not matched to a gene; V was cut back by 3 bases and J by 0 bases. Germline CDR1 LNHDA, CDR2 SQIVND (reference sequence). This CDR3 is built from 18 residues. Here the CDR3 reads CASSIGLAGRANTGELFF. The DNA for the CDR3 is TGTGCCAGTAGTATCGGACTAGCGGGGCGAGCGAACACCGGGGAGCTGTTTTTT.

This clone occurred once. The CDR3 is CASSYRGGTEAFF. In nucleotides, the CDR3 is TGTGCCAGCAGCTACCGGGGGGGCACTGAAGCTTTCTTT. The chain combines TRBV7-9 with TRBJ1-1; weak D call: TRBD1 (5 bases). The CDR3 extends over 13 amino acids. Deletions cut 4 bases from V and 4 bases from J, with 10 bases between. The germline V gene encodes CDR1 SEHNR and CDR2 FQNEAQ (reference sequence). Full variable domain (outside the CDR3, taken from reference TRBV7-9 and TRBJ1-1): DTGVSQNPRHKITKRGQNVTFRCDPISEHNRLYWYRQTLGQGPEFLTYFQNEAQLEKSRLLSDRFSAERPKGSFSTLEIQRTEQGDSAMYLCASSYRGGTEAFFGQGTRLTVV.

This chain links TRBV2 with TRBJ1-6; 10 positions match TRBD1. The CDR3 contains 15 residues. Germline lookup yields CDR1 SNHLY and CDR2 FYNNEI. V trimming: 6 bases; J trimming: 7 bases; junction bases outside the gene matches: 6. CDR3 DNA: TGTGCCAGCAGCACCGGGACAGGGGAGAATTCACCCCTCCACTTT. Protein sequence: CASSTGTGENSPLHF.

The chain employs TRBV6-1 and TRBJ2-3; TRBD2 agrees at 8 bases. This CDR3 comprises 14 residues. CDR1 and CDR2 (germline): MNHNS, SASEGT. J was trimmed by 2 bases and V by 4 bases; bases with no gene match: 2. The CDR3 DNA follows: TGTGCCAGCAGTGCGGGGGGGCACACAGATACGCAGTATTTT. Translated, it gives CASSAGGHTDTQYF.

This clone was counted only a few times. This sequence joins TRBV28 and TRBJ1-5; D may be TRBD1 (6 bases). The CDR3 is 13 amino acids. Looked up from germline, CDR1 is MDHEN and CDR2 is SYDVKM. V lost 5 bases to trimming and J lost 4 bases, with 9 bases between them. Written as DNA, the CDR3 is TGTGCCAGCAGTCGCACAGGGAATCAGCCCCAGCATTTT. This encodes CASSRTGNQPQHF.

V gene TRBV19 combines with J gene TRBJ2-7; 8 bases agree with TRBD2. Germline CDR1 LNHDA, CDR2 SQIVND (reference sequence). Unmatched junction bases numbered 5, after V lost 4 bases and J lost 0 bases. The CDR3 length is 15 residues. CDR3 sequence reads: CASSRLAGTSYEQYF. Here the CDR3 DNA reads TGTGCCAGTAGTAGATTAGCGGGAACCTCCTACGAGCAGTACTTC. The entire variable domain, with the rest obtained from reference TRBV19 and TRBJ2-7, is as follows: DGGITQSPKYLFRKEGQNVTLSCEQNLNHDAMYWYRQDPGQGLRLIYYSQIVNDFQKGDIAEGYSVSREKKESFPLTVTSAQKNPTAFYLCASSRLAGTSYEQYFGPGTRLTVT.

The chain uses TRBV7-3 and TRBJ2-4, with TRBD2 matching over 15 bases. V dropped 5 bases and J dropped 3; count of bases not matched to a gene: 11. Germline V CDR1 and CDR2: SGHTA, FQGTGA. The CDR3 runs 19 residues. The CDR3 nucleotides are TGTGCCAGCAGCCAGGTAGGACTAGCGGGAGGGGTGTTCAAAAACATTCAGTACTTC. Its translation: CASSQVGLAGGVFKNIQYF.

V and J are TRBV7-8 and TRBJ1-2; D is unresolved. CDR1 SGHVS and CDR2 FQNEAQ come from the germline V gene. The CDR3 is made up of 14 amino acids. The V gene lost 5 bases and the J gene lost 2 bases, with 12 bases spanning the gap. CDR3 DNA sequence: TGTGCCAGCAGCCCATTGGGGATGAACTATGGCTACACCTTC. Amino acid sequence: CASSPLGMNYGYTF.

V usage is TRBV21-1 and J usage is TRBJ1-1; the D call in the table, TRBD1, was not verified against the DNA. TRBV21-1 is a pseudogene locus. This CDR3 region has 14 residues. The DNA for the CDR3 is TGTGCCAGCACGGGGACAGGGGAGAGCACTGAAGCTTTCTTT. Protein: CASTGTGESTEAFF.

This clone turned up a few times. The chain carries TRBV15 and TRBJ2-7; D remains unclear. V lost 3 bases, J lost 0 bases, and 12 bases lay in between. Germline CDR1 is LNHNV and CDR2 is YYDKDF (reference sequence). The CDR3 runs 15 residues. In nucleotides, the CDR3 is TGTGCCACCAGCAGTTCAAAAGAGCCCTCCTACGAGCAGTACTTC. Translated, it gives CATSSSKEPSYEQYF.

CDR3 in amino acids: CASSLVGGSREQYF. DNA for the CDR3: TGCGCCAGCAGCTTGGTTGGAGGGTCTCGCGAGCAGTACTTC. The rearrangement uses TRBV5-1 and TRBJ2-7, with a possible D match to TRBD2 (6 bases). Germline V lookup: CDR1 SGHRS, CDR2 YFSETQ. V lost 0 bases, J lost 6 bases, and 13 bases lay in between. This CDR3 comprises 14 residues. The whole variable domain, filled in from reference TRBV5-1 and TRBJ2-7, reads KAGVTQTPRYLIKTRGQQVTLSCSPISGHRSVSWYQQTPGQGLQFLFEYFSETQRNKGNFPGRFSGRQFSNSRSEMNVSTLELGDSALYLCASSLVGGSREQYFGPGTRLTVT.

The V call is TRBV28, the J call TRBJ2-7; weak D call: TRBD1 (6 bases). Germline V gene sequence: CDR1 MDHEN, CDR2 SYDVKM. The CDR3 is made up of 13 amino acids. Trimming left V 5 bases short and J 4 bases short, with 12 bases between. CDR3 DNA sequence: TGTGCCAGCAGTCCTGGGGGCAGGTACGAGCAGTACTTC. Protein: CASSPGGRYEQYF.

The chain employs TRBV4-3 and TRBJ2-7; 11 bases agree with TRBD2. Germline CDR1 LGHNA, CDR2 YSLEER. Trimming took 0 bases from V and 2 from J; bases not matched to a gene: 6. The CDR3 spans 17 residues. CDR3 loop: CASSQESRLAGTYEQYF. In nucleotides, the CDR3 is TGCGCCAGCAGCCAAGAGAGTCGACTAGCGGGGACCTACGAGCAGTACTTC.